This TCR beta chain appears in the sequencing data of a study of shared clonotypes between healthy human individuals. In the study's own analysis: There were no quality scores in the junction-only immunoSEQ sequences, so filtering differed. The table came from immunoSEQ multiplex PCR; TCRdb's copy has only in-frame clones and leaves some out. V, J and clone size were drawn from that table, and D and trimming were deduced from the DNA. Of under 600,000 clones in the sample, approximately 79% were seen once. About this clone: Its matching antigen is unknown.

Findings and limits, study-wide: Represented diversity (both genetic and exposure-history) was limited by the small number of donors. Tissue TCR repertoires likely differ from these blood-only repertoires.

Adult donors, all healthy and HIV-negative, had no recent acute infections or vaccinations. Losses at the gene ends were 6 bases for V and 3 bases for J; bases not matched to a gene: 5. The CDR3 has 13 residues. Per germline, CDR1 MGHDK and CDR2 SYGVNS. The chain links TRBV25-1 to TRBJ2-7; TRBD2 matches at 7 bases. This clonotype originated in a woman in her thirties or forties in good health. Some clones in this sample may be carry-over from other donors' samples. The sample was PBMCs. For the CDR3, the DNA is TGTGCCAGCAGCCCCGGGGGGAACTACGAGCAGTACTTC. Amino acid sequence: CASSPGGNYEQYF.